This T cell receptor beta chain was captured in a study of T cell responses to AZD1222 COVID-19 vaccine (dated by TCRdb to 2020 to 2022). The study in broad terms: A total of around 240 trial participants underwent TCR sequencing, of whom 207 had received two doses of AZD1222 and 26 had received two doses of the MenACWY control vaccine. Trial participants were enrolled by age into 18-55, 56-69 and 70-plus year subgroups, with 148, 28 and 57 TCR-sequenced participants respectively. What the authors observed across the whole study: Vaccine-associated CD4 TCRs spanned the whole spike protein, with dominant responses in regions 160-218 and 743-854. Nearly half of unique spike-specific TCRs reportedly recognized epitopes outside regions mutated in the B.1.351 and B.1.1.7 variants. No day 14 peak-response samples were available, so repertoires were characterized only after the peak T cell response. Participants were mostly white British and included more females than males, and it was suggested by the authors that clonal diversity may have been underestimated. After two AZD1222 doses, both the breadth and the depth of spike-specific TCRs were significantly higher than at day 0 and than in MenACWY recipients. Conclusions about previously exposed vaccinees were limited because only 5 or 6 AZD1222 recipients were SARS-CoV-2 seropositive at baseline. In the small 56-69-year group, the increase in depth fell short of significance, most likely because of low power.

The CDR3 regions of human TCRbeta chains were subjected to immunosequencing. In the original analysis: TCRs in the repertoires were matched against a reference library of SARS-CoV-2-specific TCRs that had been generated with the MIRA antigen-specificity platform. Breadth meant the fraction of unique TCRs that were SARS-CoV-2-associated, whereas depth meant the fraction of total T cells that were SARS-CoV-2-associated. Each spike-specific TCR was assigned to its reactive spike region and to a CD4 or CD8 class using the MIRA data. Log10-transformed breadth and depth values were compared by one-way ANOVA with Sidak's multiple comparisons tests. TCRdb took over this immuneACCESS table, retaining in-frame rearrangements with V and J assigned. Such tables are incomplete; in checked studies, under half of the missing clones stem from an unresolved V gene, and the remainder is unexplained. V and J calls plus clone size are reproduced from that table; the DNA served to infer D and trimming. In all, the sample holds 100,000 to 120,000 clones, and roughly 87% of those were seen once. Approximately 45% of the sample goes to the ten largest clones.

Taken with the paper, the label for time point translates to: about 28 days (+/-7) after the second vaccine dose. Because spike-specific TCR depth and breadth did not differ between the two schedules, AZD1222 recipients who got a second dose at roughly 4 weeks were pooled with those who got a second dose at roughly 12 weeks. Vaccinee samples were obtained from the UK trials COV001 and COV002, which included a single-blind randomized controlled phase 2/3 trial of AZD1222 (ChAdOx1 nCoV-19) in healthy adults. Trial participant PBMC samples were collected at day 0 and day 28 after the second dose for TCRbeta chain sequencing. In the case of this clone: Its antigen remains unidentified. No base quality values were provided; no much bigger clone lies one nucleotide off.

CDR1 and CDR2 are drawn from the germline V gene: MDHEN, SYDVKM. The germline ends are 20 bases apart after V is trimmed by 6 bases and J by 5 bases. The CDR3 runs 16 amino acids, cysteine and phenylalanine included. CDR3 DNA is the only sequence kept; it has 48 bases, read in frame from the first base. This specimen was peripheral blood, taken 28 days after the second AZD1222 dose. The chain employs TRBV28 and TRBJ2-1; the D match is possibly TRBD1 or TRBD2, with 5 bases aligned in each. This clonotype originated in an adult who received the AZD1222 COVID-19 vaccine. The CDR3 reads CASSTLLFRENNEQFF. The nucleotide sequence is given as TGTGCCAGCAGCACCCTTTTGTTCAGGGAGAACAATGAGCAGTTCTTC.